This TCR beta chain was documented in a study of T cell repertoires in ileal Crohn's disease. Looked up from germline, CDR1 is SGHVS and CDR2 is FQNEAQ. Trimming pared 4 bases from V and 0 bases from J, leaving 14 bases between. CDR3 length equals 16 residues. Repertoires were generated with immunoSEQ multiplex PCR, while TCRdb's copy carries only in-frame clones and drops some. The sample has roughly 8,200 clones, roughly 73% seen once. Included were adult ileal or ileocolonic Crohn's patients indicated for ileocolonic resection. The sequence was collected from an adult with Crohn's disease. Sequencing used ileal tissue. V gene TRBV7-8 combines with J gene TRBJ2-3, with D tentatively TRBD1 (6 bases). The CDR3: CASSSQTGSSTDTQYF. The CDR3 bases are TGTGCCAGCAGCTCCCAGACAGGTTCTAGCACAGATACGCAGTATTTT.